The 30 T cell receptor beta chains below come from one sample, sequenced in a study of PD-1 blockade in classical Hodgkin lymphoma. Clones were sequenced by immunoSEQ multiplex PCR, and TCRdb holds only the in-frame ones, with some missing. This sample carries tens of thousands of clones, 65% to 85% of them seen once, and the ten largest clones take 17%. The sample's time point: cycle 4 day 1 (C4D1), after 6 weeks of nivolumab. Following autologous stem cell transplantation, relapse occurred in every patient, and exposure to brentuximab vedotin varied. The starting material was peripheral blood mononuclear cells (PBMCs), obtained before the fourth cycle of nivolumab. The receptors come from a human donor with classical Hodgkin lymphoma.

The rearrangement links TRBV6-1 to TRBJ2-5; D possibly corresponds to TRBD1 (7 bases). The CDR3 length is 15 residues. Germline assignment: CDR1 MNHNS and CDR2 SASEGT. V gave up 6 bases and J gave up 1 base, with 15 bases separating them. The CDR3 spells CASRGGRGVQETQYF. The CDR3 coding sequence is TGTGCCAGCAGGGGGGGCAGGGGGGTCCAAGAGACCCAGTACTTC.

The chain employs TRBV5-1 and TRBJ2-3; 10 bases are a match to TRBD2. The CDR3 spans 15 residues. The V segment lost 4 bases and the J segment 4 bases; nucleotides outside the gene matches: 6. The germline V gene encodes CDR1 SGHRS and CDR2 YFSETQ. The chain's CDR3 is CASSPGLANADTQYF. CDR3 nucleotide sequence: TGCGCCAGCAGCCCGGGACTAGCGAACGCAGATACGCAGTATTTT.

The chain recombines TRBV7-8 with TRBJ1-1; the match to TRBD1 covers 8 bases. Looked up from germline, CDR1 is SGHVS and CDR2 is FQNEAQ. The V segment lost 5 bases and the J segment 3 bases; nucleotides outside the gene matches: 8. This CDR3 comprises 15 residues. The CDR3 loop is CASSDGQGAYTEAFF. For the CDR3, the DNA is TGTGCCAGCAGCGACGGACAGGGCGCCTACACTGAAGCTTTCTTT.

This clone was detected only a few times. CDR3 nucleotide sequence: TGTGCCAGCAGCAGGGCCCTTGGGGAAAAACTGTTTTTT. Its protein product is CASSRALGEKLFF. This chain connects TRBV14 to TRBJ1-4; D unclear. V shed 5 bases and J shed 8 bases, with 12 bases lying between them. The CDR3 loop spans 13 amino acids. Germline CDR1 reads SGHDN; CDR2 reads FVKESK.

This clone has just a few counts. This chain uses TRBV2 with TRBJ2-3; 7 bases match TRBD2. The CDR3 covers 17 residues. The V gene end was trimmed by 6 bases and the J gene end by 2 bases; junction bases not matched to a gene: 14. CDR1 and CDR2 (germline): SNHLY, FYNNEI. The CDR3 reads CASRKRTGTTLTDTQYF. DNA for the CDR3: TGTGCCAGCAGAAAGAGAACCGGGACTACCCTCACAGATACGCAGTATTTT.

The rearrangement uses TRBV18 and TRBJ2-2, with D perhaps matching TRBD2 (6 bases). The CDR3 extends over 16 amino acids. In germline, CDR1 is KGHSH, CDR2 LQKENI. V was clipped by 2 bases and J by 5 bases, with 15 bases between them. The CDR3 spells CASSPVVSGITGELFF. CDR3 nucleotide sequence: TGTGCCAGCTCACCAGTGGTTAGCGGAATTACCGGGGAGCTGTTTTTT. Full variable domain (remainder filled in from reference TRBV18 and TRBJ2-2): NAGVMQNPRHLVRRRGQEARLRCSPMKGHSHVYWYRQLPEEGLKFMVYLQKENIIDESGMPKERFSAEFPKEGPSILRIQQVVRGDSAAYFCASSPVVSGITGELFFGEGSRLTVL.

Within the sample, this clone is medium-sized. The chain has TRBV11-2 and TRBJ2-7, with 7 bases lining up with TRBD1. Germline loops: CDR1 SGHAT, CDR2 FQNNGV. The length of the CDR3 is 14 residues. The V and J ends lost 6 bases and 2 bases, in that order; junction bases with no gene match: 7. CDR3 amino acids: CASRPTTGTYEQYF. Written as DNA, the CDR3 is TGTGCCAGCAGACCGACGACAGGGACCTACGAGCAGTACTTC.

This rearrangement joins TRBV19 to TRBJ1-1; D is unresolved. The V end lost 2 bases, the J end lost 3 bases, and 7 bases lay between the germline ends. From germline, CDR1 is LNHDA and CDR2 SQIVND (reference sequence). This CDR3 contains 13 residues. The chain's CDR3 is CASSIKWDTEAFF. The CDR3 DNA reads TGTGCCAGTAGTATAAAGTGGGACACTGAAGCTTTCTTT. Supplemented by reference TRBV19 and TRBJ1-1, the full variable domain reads DGGITQSPKYLFRKEGQNVTLSCEQNLNHDAMYWYRQDPGQGLRLIYYSQIVNDFQKGDIAEGYSVSREKKESFPLTVTSAQKNPTAFYLCASSIKWDTEAFFGQGTRLTVV.

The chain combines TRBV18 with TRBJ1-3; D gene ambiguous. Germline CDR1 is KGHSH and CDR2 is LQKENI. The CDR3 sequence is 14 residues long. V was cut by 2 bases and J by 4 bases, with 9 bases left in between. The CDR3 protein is CASSPREVGNTIYF. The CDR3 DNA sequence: TGTGCCAGCTCACCAAGGGAAGTAGGAAACACCATATATTTT.

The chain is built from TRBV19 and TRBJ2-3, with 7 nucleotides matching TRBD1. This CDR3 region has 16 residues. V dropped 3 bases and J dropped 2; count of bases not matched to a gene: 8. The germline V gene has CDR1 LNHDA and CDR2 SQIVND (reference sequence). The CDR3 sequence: CASSILGQVLTDTQYF. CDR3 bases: TGTGCCAGTAGTATCCTCGGACAGGTCCTCACAGATACGCAGTATTTT. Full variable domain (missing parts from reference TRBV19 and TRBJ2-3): DGGITQSPKYLFRKEGQNVTLSCEQNLNHDAMYWYRQDPGQGLRLIYYSQIVNDFQKGDIAEGYSVSREKKESFPLTVTSAQKNPTAFYLCASSILGQVLTDTQYFGPGTRLTVL.

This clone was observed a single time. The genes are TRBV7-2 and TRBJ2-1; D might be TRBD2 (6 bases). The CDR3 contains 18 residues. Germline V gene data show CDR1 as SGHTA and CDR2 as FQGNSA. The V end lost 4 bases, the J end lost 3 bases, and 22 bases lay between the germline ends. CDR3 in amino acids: CASSSPMGGPLIYNEQFF. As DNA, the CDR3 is TGTGCCAGCAGCTCCCCGATGGGGGGACCACTAATCTACAATGAGCAGTTCTTC. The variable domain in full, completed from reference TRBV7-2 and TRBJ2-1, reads GAGVSQSPSNKVTEKGKDVELRCDPISGHTALYWYRQSLGQGLEFLIYFQGNSAPDKSGLPSDRFSAERTGGSVSTLTIQRTQQEDSAVYLCASSSPMGGPLIYNEQFFGPGTRLTVL.

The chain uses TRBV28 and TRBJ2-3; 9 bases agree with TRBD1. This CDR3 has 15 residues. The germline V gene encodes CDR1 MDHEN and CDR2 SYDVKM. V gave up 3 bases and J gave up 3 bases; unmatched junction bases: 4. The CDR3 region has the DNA TGTGCCAGCAGTTTGGGGGGACAGGGTACAGATACGCAGTATTTT. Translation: CASSLGGQGTDTQYF.

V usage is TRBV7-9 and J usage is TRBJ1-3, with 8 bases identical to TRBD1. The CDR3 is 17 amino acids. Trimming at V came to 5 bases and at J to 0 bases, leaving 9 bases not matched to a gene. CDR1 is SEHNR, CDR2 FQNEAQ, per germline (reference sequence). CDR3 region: CASSPSGQDGSGNTIYF. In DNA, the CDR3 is TGTGCCAGCAGCCCGTCGGGACAGGACGGCTCTGGAAACACCATATATTTT.

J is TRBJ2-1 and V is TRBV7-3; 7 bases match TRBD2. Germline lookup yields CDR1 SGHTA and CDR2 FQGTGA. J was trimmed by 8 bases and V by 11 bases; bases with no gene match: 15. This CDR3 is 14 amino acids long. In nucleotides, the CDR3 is TGTGCCTCCGCTAGCGGAGGAACAGGACATGAGCAGTTCTTC. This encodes CASASGGTGHEQFF.

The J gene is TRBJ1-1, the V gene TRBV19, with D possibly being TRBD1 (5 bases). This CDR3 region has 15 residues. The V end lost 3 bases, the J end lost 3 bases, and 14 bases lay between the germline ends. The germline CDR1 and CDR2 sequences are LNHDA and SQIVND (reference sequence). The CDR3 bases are TGTGCCAGTAGTATCATTGGGGGTGGGGACACTGAAGCTTTCTTT. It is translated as CASSIIGGGDTEAFF. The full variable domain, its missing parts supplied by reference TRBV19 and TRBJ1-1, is DGGITQSPKYLFRKEGQNVTLSCEQNLNHDAMYWYRQDPGQGLRLIYYSQIVNDFQKGDIAEGYSVSREKKESFPLTVTSAQKNPTAFYLCASSIIGGGDTEAFFGQGTRLTVV.

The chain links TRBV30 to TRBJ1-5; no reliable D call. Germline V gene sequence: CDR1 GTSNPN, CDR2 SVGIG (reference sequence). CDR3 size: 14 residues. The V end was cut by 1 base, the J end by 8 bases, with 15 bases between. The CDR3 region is CAWSGKGLYEPQHF. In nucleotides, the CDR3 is TGTGCCTGGAGTGGTAAAGGTTTATACGAGCCCCAGCATTTT.

The CDR3 DNA reads TGCAGCGCCGGGACCGTTATGAACACTGAAGCTTTCTTT. Translation: CSAGTVMNTEAFF. The rearrangement links TRBV29-1 to TRBJ1-1, with a weak D call TRBD1 (5 bases). Trimming took 7 bases from V and 0 from J, leaving 12 bases between them. CDR3 length equals 13 residues. Germline V gene lookup returns CDR1 SQVTM and CDR2 ANQGSEA.

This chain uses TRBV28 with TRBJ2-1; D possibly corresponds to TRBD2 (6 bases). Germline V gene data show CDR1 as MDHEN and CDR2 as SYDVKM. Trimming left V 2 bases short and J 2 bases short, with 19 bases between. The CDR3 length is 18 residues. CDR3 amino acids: CASSLGGSGPSPYNEQFF. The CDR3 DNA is TGTGCCAGCAGTTTAGGGGGGAGTGGACCCAGCCCCTACAATGAGCAGTTCTTC.

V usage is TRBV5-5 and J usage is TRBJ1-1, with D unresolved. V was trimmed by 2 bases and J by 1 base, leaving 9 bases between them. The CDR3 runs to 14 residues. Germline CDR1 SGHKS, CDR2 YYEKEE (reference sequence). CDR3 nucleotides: TGTGCCAGCAGCTTTTTCACAGAGAACACTGAAGCTTTCTTT. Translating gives CASSFFTENTEAFF.

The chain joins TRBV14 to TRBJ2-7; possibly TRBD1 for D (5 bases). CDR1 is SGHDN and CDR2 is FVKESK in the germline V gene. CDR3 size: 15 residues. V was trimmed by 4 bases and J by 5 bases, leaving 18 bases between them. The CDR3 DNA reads TGTGCCAGCAGCCCCTCGGGCAGGGCTTTCCACGAGCAGTACTTC. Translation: CASSPSGRAFHEQYF. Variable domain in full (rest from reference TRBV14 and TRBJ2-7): EAGVTQFPSHSVIEKGQTVTLRCDPISGHDNLYWYRRVMGKEIKFLLHFVKESKQDESGMPNNRFLAERTGGTYSTLKVQPAELEDSGVYFCASSPSGRAFHEQYFGPGTRLTVT.

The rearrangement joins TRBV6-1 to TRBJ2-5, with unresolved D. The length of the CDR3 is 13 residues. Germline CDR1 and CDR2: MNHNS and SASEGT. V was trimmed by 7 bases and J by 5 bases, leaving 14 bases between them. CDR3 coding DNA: TGTGCCAGCAATGAGTACAGCGTGGAGACCCAGTACTTC. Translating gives CASNEYSVETQYF.

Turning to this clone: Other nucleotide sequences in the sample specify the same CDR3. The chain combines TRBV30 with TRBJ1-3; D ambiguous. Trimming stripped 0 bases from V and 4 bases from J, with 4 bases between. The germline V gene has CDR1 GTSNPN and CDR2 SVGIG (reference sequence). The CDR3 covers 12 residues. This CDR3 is CAWSVGGNTIYF. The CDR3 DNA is TGTGCCTGGAGTGTTGGCGGAAACACCATATATTTT.

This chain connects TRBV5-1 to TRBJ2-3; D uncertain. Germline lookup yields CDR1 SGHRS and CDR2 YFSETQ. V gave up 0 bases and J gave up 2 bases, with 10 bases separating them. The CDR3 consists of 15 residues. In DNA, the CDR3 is TGCGCCAGCAGCTTGGTTCGGGTTACCACAGATACGCAGTATTTT. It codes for CASSLVRVTTDTQYF.

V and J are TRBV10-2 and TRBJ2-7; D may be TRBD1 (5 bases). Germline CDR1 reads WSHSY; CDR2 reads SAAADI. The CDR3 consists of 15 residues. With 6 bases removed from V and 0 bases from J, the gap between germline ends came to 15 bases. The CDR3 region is CASRPAGLPSYEQYF. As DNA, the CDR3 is TGCGCCAGCAGACCTGCAGGGCTCCCCTCCTACGAGCAGTACTTC.

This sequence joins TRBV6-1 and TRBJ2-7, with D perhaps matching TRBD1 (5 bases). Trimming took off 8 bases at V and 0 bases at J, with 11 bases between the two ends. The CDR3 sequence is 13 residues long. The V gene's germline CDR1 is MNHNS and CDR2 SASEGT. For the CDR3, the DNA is TGTGCCAGCCTAGGGGCCTACTCCTACGAGCAGTACTTC. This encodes CASLGAYSYEQYF.

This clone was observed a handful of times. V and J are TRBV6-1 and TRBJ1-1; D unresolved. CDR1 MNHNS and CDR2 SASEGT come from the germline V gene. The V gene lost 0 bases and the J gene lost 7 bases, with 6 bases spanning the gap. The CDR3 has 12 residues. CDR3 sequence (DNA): TGTGCCAGCAGTGAAGCCAGGTTTGAAGCTTTCTTT. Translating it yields CASSEARFEAFF.

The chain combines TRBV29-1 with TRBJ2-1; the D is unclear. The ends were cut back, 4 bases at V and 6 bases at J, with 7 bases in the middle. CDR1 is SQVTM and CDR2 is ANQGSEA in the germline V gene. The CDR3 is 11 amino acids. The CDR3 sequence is CSVGISNEQFF. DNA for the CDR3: TGCAGCGTTGGTATAAGCAATGAGCAGTTCTTC.

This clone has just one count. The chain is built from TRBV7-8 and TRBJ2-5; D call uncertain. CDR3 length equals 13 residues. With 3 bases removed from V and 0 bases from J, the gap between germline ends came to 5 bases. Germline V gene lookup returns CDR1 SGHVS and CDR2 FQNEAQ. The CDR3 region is CASSFDYQETQYF. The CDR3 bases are TGTGCCAGCAGCTTTGACTACCAAGAGACCCAGTACTTC.

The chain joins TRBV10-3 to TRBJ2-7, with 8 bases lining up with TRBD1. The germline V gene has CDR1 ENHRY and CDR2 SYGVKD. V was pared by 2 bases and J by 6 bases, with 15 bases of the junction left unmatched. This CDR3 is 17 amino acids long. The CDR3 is CAISELAGGASGSEQYF. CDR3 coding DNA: TGTGCCATCAGTGAGCTGGCAGGGGGCGCGTCCGGGAGCGAGCAGTACTTC.

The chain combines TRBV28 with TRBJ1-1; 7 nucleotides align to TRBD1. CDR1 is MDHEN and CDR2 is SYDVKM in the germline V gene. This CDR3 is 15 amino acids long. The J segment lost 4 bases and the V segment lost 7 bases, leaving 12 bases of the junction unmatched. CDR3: CASTDYPGGGTEAFF. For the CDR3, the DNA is TGTGCCAGCACCGACTACCCAGGGGGAGGCACTGAAGCTTTCTTT.